These 31 T cell receptor beta chains came from one sample sequenced in a study of blood T cells in healthy people across ages. The second PCR ran 7 to 11 cycles with a sample-barcoded 5' primer and J-beta primers. From the 5' RACE reads, TCRdb called clonotypes with MiXCR, one entry per CDR3 protein. Of around 1,600,000 distinct CDR3 sequences listed, roughly two fifths are singletons. Sequences were obtained from blood. These receptors came from a woman aged 18-29 years in good health.

This clonotype has ten or more counts. The chain recombines TRBV7-2 with TRBJ2-4; TRBD2 aligns across 10 bases. The CDR3 length is 16 residues. V dropped 1 base and J dropped 3; count of bases not matched to a gene: 3. Germline assignment: CDR1 SGHTA and CDR2 FQGNSA. CDR3 in amino acids: CASSLDKRGGKNIQYF. As DNA, the CDR3 is TGTGCCAGCAGCTTAGACAAGCGGGGGGGCAAAAACATTCAGTACTTC.

This clonotype has at least ten counts. CDR3 sequence reads: CASSLGQPTDTQYF. CDR3 sequence (DNA): TGCGCCAGCAGCTTGGGACAGCCCACAGATACGCAGTATTTT. The gene calls are TRBV5-1 and TRBJ2-3; D perhaps matches TRBD1 (5 bases). This CDR3 contains 14 residues. Germline V gene sequence: CDR1 SGHRS, CDR2 YFSETQ. The germline V and J ends were trimmed by 0 bases and 2 bases, with 7 bases remaining between them.

This clonotype was counted only a few times. The chain employs TRBV14 and TRBJ2-3, with D possibly TRBD2 on 5 matching bases. Per germline, CDR1 SGHDN and CDR2 FVKESK. V lost 4 bases and J lost 3, with 11 bases in between. The CDR3 spans 14 residues. The chain's CDR3 is CASSPGYITDTQYF. CDR3 nucleotides: TGTGCCAGCAGCCCGGGATATATAACAGATACGCAGTATTTT.

This sequence joins TRBV5-1 and TRBJ2-7, with TRBD1 as a possible D gene (6 bases). CDR3 length: 14 amino acids. The V gene lost 4 bases and the J gene lost 11 bases, with 22 bases spanning the gap. Germline V gives CDR1 SGHRS, CDR2 YFSETQ. The CDR3 DNA follows: TGCGCCAGCAGCCCTGGACAGTTTCTGGGTAAGGAGTACTTC. Translation: CASSPGQFLGKEYF.

The gene calls are TRBV9 and TRBJ2-7; the D gene is possibly TRBD1 (5 bases). Trimming shortened V by 0 bases and J by 7 bases, and 20 bases separated the two germline ends. Germline V gene sequence: CDR1 SGDLS, CDR2 YYNGEE. The CDR3 covers 16 residues. In DNA, the CDR3 is TGTGCCAGCAGCGTAGCCCCAGGGTTGGGTTTCAATGAGCAGTACTTC. The encoded protein is CASSVAPGLGFNEQYF.

This clonotype was found once. This chain joins TRBV11-2 and TRBJ2-7; TRBD2 matches at 7 bases. Looked up from germline, CDR1 is SGHAT and CDR2 is FQNNGV. V was clipped by 8 bases and J by 7 bases; unmatched bases: 20. This CDR3 is 16 amino acids long. CDR3 DNA sequence: TGTGCCAGCTCTCCTTGGGCGGGGGAACACTCGCGGGAGCAGTACTTC. This translates into CASSPWAGEHSREQYF.

The chain uses TRBV28 and TRBJ1-1, with TRBD1 as a possible D gene (5 bases). Between the trimmed V and J ends, which lost 5 bases and 0 bases, there was a span of 13 bases. This CDR3 is 15 amino acids long. CDR1 and CDR2 (germline): MDHEN, SYDVKM. The CDR3 here is CASSPSGELNTEAFF. DNA for the CDR3: TGTGCCAGCAGTCCCTCGGGGGAGTTGAACACTGAAGCTTTCTTT.

The chain joins TRBV6-5 to TRBJ2-1; 8 nucleotides line up with TRBD2. Germline CDR1 and CDR2: MNHEY and SVGAGI. The CDR3 loop spans 15 amino acids. J lost 0 bases, V lost 8 bases, and 6 bases had no gene match. CDR3 in DNA: TGTGCCAGCGCGACTAGCGCGACCTCCTACAATGAGCAGTTCTTC. It translates to CASATSATSYNEQFF.

In regard to this clonotype: It may be a read error: a sequence one base away is much more abundant. The genes are TRBV20-1 and TRBJ2-1; D is perhaps TRBD2 (7 bases). This CDR3 has 14 residues. The germline V gene encodes CDR1 DFQATT and CDR2 SNEGSKA (reference sequence). The CDR3 DNA reads as TGCAGTGCTGGGAGGGGGGGTGGCTACAGTGAGCAGTTCTTC. Protein sequence: CSAGRGGGYSEQFF.

The V gene is TRBV7-9, the J gene TRBJ1-2; D is perhaps TRBD1 (6 bases). This CDR3 is 13 amino acids long. Germline CDR1 reads SEHNR; CDR2 reads FQNEAQ (reference sequence). V was clipped by 7 bases and J by 4 bases, with 13 bases between them. The CDR3: CASKEGGSYGYTF. CDR3 bases: TGTGCCAGCAAGGAGGGGGGGTCCTATGGCTACACCTTC.

This chain joins TRBV28 and TRBJ2-5; D uncertain. Between the trimmed V and J ends, which lost 3 bases and 1 base, there was a span of 12 bases. Germline V gives CDR1 MDHEN, CDR2 SYDVKM. This CDR3 is built from 15 residues. In nucleotides, the CDR3 is TGTGCCAGCAGTTTGCCCCAGGTGGCCCAAGAGACCCAGTACTTC. Translated: CASSLPQVAQETQYF.

This clonotype was counted a few times. The V call is TRBV7-2, the J call TRBJ2-1; 11 positions agree with TRBD2. TRBJ2-7 matches the DNA end more closely, so the J call is doubtful. Germline CDR1 and CDR2: SGHTA and FQGNSA. The CDR3 is 17 amino acids. The chain's CDR3 is CASSLDLLAGAYNEQYF. The CDR3 DNA sequence: TGTGCCAGCAGCTTAGACTTACTAGCGGGAGCCTACAATGAGCAGTACTTC.

V gene TRBV29-1 combines with J gene TRBJ2-1; D is possibly TRBD1 (5 bases). The end of the DNA is better explained by TRBJ2-7, so the J call may be wrong. Germline assignment: CDR1 SQVTM and CDR2 ANQGSEA. CDR3 length: 15 residues. The CDR3 protein is CSVLPWGHTYNEQYF. The CDR3 DNA follows: TGCAGCGTTCTCCCGTGGGGCCATACCTACAATGAGCAGTACTTC.

The chain has TRBV5-6 and TRBJ2-4; D remains ambiguous. The CDR3 is made up of 12 amino acids. V lost 2 bases and J 14 bases, leaving 14 bases between the germline ends. Germline V gene sequence: CDR1 SGHDT, CDR2 YYEEEE. CDR3 bases: TGTGCCAGCAGCTTAGTTTCGCAGCAGGAGTACTTC. The encoded protein is CASSLVSQQEYF.

This clonotype was found once. A read error is possible here, since a much larger clone lies one base away. The chain couples TRBV29-1 to TRBJ2-5, with 7 bases matching TRBD2. This CDR3 is built from 16 residues. Looked up from germline, CDR1 is SQVTM and CDR2 is ANQGSEA. V was clipped by 4 bases and J by 0 bases; unmatched bases: 11. CDR3 coding DNA: TGCAGCGTTGGGACTAGGGGTTCGTCGTACCAAGAGACCCAGTACTTC. This codes for CSVGTRGSSYQETQYF.

V and J are TRBV18 and TRBJ2-5; a possible D gene is TRBD2 (6 bases). The germline V gene has CDR1 KGHSH and CDR2 LQKENI. CDR3 length: 14 amino acids. Trimming took off 0 bases at V and 4 bases at J, with 9 bases between the two ends. CDR3 sequence (DNA): TGTGCCAGCTCACCACCGTCCGGGAGAGAGACCCAGTACTTC. Translated, it gives CASSPPSGRETQYF.

This rearrangement joins TRBV27 to TRBJ2-5; D ambiguous. The DNA end is a closer match to TRBJ2-7, so the J assignment may be wrong. CDR1 MNHEY and CDR2 SMNVEV come from the germline V gene (reference sequence). The CDR3 contains 13 residues. The chain's CDR3 is CASSLDPGNEQYF. The CDR3, as DNA: TGTGCCAGCAGTTTAGACCCGGGCAACGAGCAGTACTTC.

This chain uses TRBV2 with TRBJ2-1, with TRBD2 as a possible D gene (5 bases). CDR1 is SNHLY, CDR2 FYNNEI, per germline. The length of the CDR3 is 15 residues. V was clipped by 7 bases and J by 0 bases, with 13 bases between them. CDR3 DNA sequence: TGTGCCAGCACTCTTAGCGAAAGCTCCTACAATGAGCAGTTCTTC. Protein: CASTLSESSYNEQFF.

This chain links TRBV27 with TRBJ2-1, with 13 bases matching TRBD2. The germline V gene has CDR1 MNHEY and CDR2 SMNVEV (reference sequence). CDR3 length: 15 residues. Unmatched junction bases numbered 8, after V lost 6 bases and J lost 9 bases. As DNA, the CDR3 is TGTGCCAGCAGAAGGACTAGCGGGAGTTTCACTGAGCAGTTCTTC. Amino acid sequence: CASRRTSGSFTEQFF.

The gene calls are TRBV7-9 and TRBJ2-1; D is ambiguous. The DNA matches TRBJ2-7 better at its end, which makes the J call doubtful. Germline CDR1 and CDR2: SEHNR and FQNEAQ (reference sequence). CDR3 size: 12 residues. The CDR3 region is CASSLGENEQYF. The CDR3, as DNA: TGTGCCAGCAGCTTAGGGGAAAATGAGCAGTACTTC.

The genes are TRBV3-1 and TRBJ1-4, with TRBD1 as a possible D gene (5 bases). CDR3 length: 17 residues. Germline CDR1 is LGHDT and CDR2 is YNNKEL (reference sequence). Trimming left V 1 base short and J 0 bases short, with 12 bases between. CDR3: CASSQGWGGATNEKLFF. The CDR3 coding sequence is TGTGCCAGCAGCCAAGGCTGGGGAGGGGCAACTAATGAAAAACTGTTTTTT.

The genes are TRBV7-9 and TRBJ1-1, with a weak D call TRBD1 (5 bases). The CDR3 runs to 16 residues. In germline, CDR1 is SEHNR, CDR2 FQNEAQ (reference sequence). V lost 2 bases, J lost 1 base, and 14 bases lay in between. The CDR3 sequence is CASSLRVDGTNTEAFF. In nucleotides, the CDR3 is TGTGCCAGCAGCTTAAGGGTGGACGGGACGAACACTGAAGCTTTCTTT.

Only a few counts were recorded for this clonotype. This chain connects TRBV6-2 or TRBV6-3 to TRBJ2-1, with TRBD2 identical over 7 bases. CDR3 length equals 16 residues. The germline V gene has CDR1 MNHEY and CDR2 SVGEGT. The V segment lost 5 bases and the J segment 4 bases; nucleotides outside the gene matches: 11. CDR3 loop: CASSHSGVIRYNEQFF. Here the CDR3 DNA reads TGTGCCAGCAGTCACAGCGGGGTGATTAGGTACAATGAGCAGTTCTTC.

This clonotype was observed a few times. The V call is TRBV11-3, the J call TRBJ2-1; D remains ambiguous. Germline CDR1 reads SGHNT; CDR2 reads YENEEA. V was cut by 1 base and J by 2 bases, with 9 bases left in between. This CDR3 comprises 15 residues. CDR3 residues: CASSLAQVAYNEQFF. Here the CDR3 DNA reads TGTGCCAGCAGCTTAGCTCAGGTGGCCTACAATGAGCAGTTCTTC.

This clonotype was seen a few times. The chain joins TRBV6-6 to TRBJ2-7; D is perhaps TRBD1 or TRBD2 (5 bases each). Germline loops: CDR1 MNHNY, CDR2 SVGAGI (reference sequence). Trimming took 6 bases from V and 2 from J, leaving 14 bases between them. This CDR3 region has 14 residues. The CDR3 spells CASSRTGTAYEQYF. The CDR3 nucleotides read TGTGCCAGCAGCCGCACCGGGACCGCCTACGAGCAGTACTTC.

J is TRBJ2-5 and V is TRBV12-3 or TRBV12-4; TRBD1 matches at 8 bases. This CDR3 contains 15 residues. The J segment lost 2 bases and the V segment lost 7 bases, leaving 9 bases of the junction unmatched. The DNA of the CDR3 is TGTGCCAGCACCGGACAGGGCAGTATTCAAGAGACCCAGTACTTC. This translates into CASTGQGSIQETQYF.

This clonotype was recorded at least ten times. This sequence joins TRBV20-1 and TRBJ1-1; D is unclear. The CDR3 is 11 residues long. Germline V CDR1 and CDR2: DFQATT, SNEGSKA (reference sequence). Trimming stripped 6 bases from V and 1 base from J, with 6 bases between. The CDR3 DNA reads as TGCAGTGCCCTCAGGAACACTGAAGCTTTCTTT. This translates into CSALRNTEAFF.

This clonotype has only a few counts. V gene TRBV12-3 or TRBV12-4 combines with J gene TRBJ2-4, with no clear D. The closer fit of TRBJ2-7 to the DNA end suggests the J call may be wrong. This CDR3 comprises 10 residues. In DNA form, the CDR3 reads TGTGCCAGCAGTAACCACGAGCAGTACTTC. Translated, it gives CASSNHEQYF.

This clonotype was seen more than once but under ten times. The V and J genes are TRBV7-2 and TRBJ2-7; the match to TRBD2 covers 7 bases. V dropped 7 bases and J dropped 4; count of bases not matched to a gene: 13. Germline CDR1 SGHTA, CDR2 FQGNSA. The CDR3 contains 15 residues. CDR3 nucleotides: TGTGCCAGCACCCCCCAGGGAGCGGGGCTATACGAGCAGTACTTC. Encoded protein: CASTPQGAGLYEQYF.

This clonotype has just a few counts. This sequence joins TRBV21-1 and TRBJ2-7; the table's TRBD2 call for D was not verified on the DNA. TRBV21-1 is reported as a pseudogene. CDR3 size: 15 residues. The CDR3 region has the DNA TGTGCCAGCAGTCAAGGGCCTAGAGCGTCCTACGAGCAGTACTTC. Translated, it gives CASSQGPRASYEQYF.

Note on this clonotype: Relative to the germline gene, one junction end is altered; a read error may explain this. CDR3 DNA sequence: TGTGCCATCGAGGACAGGGGGGCTAACTATGACTACACCTTC. It codes for CAIEDRGANYDYTF. This chain links TRBV10-3 with TRBJ1-2; TRBD1 matches 10 bases. The CDR3 covers 14 residues. In germline, CDR1 is ENHRY, CDR2 SYGVKD.